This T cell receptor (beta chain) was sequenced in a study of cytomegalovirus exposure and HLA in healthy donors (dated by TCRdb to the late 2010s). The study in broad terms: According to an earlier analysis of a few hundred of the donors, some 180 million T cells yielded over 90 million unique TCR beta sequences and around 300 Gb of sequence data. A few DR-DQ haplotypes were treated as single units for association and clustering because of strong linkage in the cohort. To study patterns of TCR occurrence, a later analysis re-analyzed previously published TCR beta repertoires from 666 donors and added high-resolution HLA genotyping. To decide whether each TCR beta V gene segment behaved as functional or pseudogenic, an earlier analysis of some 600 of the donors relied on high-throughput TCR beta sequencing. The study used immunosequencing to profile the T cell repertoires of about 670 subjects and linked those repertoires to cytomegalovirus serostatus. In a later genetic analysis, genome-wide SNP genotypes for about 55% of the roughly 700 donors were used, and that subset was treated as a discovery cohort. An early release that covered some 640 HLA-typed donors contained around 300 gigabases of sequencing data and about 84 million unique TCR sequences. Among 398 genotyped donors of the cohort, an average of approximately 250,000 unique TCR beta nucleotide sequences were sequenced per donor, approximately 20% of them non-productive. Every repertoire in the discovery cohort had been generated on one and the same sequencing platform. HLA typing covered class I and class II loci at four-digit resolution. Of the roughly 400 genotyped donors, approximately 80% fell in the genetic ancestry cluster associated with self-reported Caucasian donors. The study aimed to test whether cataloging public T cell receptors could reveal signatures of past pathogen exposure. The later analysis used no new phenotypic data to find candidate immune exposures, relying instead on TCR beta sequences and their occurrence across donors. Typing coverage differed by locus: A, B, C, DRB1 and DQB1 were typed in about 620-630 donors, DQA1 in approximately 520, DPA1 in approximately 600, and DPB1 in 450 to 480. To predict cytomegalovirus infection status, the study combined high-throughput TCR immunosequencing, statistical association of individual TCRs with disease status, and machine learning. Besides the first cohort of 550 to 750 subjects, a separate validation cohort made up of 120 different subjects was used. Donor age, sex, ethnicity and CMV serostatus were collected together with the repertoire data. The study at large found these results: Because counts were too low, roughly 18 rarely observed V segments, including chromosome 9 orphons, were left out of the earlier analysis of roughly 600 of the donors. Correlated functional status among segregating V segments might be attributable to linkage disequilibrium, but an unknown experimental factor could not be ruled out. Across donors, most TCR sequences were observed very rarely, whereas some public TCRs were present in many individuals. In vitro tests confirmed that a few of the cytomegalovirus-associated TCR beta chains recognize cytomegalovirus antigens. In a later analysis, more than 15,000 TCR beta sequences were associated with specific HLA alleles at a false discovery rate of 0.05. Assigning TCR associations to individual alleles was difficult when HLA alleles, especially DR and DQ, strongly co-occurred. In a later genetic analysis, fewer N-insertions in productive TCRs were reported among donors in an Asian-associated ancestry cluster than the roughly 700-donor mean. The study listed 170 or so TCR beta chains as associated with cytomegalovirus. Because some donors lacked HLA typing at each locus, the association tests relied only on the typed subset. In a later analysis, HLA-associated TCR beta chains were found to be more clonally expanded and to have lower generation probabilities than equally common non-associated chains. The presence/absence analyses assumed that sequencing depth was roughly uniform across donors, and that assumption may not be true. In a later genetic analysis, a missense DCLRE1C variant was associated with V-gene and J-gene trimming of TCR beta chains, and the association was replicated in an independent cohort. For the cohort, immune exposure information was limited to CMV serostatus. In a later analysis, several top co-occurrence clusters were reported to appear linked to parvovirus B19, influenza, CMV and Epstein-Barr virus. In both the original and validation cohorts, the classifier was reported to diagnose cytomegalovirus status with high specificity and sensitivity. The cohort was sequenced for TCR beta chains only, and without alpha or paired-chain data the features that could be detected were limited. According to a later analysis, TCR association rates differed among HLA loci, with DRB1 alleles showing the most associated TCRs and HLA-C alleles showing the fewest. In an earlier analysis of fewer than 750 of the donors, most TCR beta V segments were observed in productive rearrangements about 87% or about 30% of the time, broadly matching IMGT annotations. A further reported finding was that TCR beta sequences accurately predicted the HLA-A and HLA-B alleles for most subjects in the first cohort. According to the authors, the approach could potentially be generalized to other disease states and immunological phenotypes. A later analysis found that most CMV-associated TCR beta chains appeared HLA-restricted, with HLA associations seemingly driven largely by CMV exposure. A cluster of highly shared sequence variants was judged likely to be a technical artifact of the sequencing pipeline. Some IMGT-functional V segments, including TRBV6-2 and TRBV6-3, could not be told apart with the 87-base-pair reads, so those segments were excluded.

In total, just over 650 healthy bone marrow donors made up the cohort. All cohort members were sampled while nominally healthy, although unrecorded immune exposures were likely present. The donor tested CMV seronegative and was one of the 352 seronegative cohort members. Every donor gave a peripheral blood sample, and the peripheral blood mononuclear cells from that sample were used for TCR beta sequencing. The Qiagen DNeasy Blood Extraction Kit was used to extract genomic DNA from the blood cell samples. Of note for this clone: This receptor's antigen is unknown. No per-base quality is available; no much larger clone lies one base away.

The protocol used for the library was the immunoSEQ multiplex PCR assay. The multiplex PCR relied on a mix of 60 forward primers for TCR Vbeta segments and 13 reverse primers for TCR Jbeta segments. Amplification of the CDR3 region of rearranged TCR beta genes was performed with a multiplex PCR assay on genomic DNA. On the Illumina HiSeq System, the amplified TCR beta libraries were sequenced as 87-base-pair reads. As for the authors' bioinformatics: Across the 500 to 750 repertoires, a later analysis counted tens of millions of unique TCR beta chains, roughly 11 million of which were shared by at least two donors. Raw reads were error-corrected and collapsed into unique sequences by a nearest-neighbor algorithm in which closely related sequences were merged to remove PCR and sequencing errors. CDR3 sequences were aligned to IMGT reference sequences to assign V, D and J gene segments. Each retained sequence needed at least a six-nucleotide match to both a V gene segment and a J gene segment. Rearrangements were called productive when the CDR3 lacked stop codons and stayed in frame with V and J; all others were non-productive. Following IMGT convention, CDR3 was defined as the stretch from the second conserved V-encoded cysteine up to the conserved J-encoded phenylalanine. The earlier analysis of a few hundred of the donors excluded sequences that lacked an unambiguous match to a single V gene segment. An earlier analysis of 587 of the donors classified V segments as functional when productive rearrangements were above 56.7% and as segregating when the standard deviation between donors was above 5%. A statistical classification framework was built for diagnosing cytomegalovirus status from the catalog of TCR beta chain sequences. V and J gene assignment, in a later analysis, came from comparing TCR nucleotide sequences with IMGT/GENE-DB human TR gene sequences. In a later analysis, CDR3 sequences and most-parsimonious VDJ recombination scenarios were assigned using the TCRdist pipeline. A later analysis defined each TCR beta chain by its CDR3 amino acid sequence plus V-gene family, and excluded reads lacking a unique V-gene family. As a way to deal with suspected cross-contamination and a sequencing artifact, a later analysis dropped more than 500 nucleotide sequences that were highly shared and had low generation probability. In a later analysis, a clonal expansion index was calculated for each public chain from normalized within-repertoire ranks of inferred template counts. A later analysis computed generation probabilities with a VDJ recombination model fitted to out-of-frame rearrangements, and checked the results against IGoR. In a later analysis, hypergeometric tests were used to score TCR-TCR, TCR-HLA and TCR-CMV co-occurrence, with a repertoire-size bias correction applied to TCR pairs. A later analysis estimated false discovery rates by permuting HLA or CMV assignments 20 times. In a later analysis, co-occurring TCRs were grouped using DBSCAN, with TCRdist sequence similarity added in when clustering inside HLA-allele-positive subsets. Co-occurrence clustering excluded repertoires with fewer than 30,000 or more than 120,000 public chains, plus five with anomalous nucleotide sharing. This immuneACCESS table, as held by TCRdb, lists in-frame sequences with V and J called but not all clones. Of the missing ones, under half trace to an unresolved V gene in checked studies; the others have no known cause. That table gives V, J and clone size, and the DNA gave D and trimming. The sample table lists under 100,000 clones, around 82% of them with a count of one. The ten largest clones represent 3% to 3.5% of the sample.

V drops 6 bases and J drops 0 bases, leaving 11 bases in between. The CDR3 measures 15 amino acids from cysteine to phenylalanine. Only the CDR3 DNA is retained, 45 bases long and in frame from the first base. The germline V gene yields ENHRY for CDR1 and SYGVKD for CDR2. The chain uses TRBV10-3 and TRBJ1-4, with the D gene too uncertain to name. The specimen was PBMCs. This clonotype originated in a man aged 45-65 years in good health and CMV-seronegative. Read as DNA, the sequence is TGTGCCATCAGACCGGACTCTTCAACTAATGAAAAACTGTTTTTT. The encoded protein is CAIRPDSSTNEKLFF.